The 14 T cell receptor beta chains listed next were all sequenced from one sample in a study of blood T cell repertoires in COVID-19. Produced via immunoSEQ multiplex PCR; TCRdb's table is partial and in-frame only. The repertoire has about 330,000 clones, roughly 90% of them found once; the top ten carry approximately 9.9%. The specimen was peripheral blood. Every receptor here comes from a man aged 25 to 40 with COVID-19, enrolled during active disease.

The CDR3 region is CASSWTGTGHHNYGYTF. The CDR3, as DNA: TGTGCCAGCAGCTGGACCGGGACAGGGCATCACAACTATGGCTACACCTTC. The J gene is TRBJ1-2, the V gene TRBV7-2; 9 nucleotides agree with TRBD1. Looked up from germline, CDR1 is SGHTA and CDR2 is FQGNSA. The CDR3 sequence is 17 residues long. With V trimmed by 4 bases and J by 2 bases, 11 bases remained unmatched.

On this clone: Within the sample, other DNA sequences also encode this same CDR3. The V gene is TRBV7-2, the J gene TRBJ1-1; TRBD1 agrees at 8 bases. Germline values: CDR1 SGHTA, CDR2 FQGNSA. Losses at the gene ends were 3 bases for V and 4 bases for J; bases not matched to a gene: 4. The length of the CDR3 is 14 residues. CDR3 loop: CASSFRGQGTEAFF. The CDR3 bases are TGTGCCAGCAGCTTCAGGGGGCAGGGCACTGAAGCTTTCTTT.

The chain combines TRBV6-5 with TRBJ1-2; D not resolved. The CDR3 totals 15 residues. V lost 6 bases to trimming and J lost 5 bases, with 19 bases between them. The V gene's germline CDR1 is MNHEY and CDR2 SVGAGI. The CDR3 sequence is CASSRLDPNKYGYTF. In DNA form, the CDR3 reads TGTGCCAGCAGCCGTCTCGATCCAAACAAATATGGCTACACCTTC.

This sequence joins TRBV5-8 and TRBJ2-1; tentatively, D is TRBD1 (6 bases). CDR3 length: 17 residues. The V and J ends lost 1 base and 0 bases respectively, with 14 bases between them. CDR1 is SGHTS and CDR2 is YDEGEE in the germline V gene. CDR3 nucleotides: TGTGCCAGCAGCTTGCACACCGGGACAAACTCCTACAATGAGCAGTTCTTC. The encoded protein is CASSLHTGTNSYNEQFF. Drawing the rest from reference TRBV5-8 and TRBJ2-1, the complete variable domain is EAGVTQSPTHLIKTRGQQATLRCSPISGHTSVYWYQQALGLGLQFLLWYDEGEERNRGNFPPRFSGRQFPNYSSELNVNALELEDSALYLCASSLHTGTNSYNEQFFGPGTRLTVL.

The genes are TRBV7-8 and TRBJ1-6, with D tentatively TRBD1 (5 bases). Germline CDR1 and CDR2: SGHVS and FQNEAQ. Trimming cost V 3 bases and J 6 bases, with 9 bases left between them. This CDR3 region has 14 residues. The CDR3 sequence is CASSLQGRNSPLHF. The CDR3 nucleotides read TGTGCCAGCAGCTTGCAGGGTCGTAATTCACCCCTCCACTTT.

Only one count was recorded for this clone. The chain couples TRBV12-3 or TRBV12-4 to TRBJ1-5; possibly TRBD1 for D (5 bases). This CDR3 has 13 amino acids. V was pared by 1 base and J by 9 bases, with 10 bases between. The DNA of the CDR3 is TGTGCCAGCAGTTTAGACAGGTTAACGCCCCAGCATTTT. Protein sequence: CASSLDRLTPQHF.

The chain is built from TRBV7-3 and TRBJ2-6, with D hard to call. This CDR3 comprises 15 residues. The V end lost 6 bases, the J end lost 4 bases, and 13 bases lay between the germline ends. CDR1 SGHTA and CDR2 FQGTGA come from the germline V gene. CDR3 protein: CASRLRSSGANVLTF. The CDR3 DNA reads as TGTGCCAGCAGACTGAGGTCCTCCGGGGCCAACGTCCTGACTTTC.

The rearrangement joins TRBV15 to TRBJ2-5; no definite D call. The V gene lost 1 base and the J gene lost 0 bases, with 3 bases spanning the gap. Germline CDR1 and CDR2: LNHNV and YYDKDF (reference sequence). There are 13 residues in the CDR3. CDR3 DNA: TGTGCCACCAGCAGAGGTAACCAAGAGACCCAGTACTTC. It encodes CATSRGNQETQYF.

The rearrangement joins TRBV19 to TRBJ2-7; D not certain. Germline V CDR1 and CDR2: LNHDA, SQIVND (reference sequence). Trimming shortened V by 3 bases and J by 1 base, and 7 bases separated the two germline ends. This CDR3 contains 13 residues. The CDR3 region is CASSMAESYEQYF. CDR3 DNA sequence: TGTGCCAGTAGTATGGCGGAGTCCTACGAGCAGTACTTC.

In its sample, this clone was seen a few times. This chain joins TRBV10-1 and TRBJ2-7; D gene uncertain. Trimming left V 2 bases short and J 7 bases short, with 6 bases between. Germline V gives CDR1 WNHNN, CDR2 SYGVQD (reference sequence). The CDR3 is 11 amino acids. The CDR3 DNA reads TGCGCCAGCAGTGAGGGGCGAGAGCAGTACTTC. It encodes CASSEGREQYF.

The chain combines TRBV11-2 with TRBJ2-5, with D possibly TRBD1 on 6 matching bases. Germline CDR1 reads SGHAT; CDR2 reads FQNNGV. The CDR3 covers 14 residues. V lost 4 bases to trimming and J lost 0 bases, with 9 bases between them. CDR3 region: CASSSWDNQETQYF. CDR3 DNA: TGTGCCAGCAGCTCTTGGGACAACCAAGAGACCCAGTACTTC.

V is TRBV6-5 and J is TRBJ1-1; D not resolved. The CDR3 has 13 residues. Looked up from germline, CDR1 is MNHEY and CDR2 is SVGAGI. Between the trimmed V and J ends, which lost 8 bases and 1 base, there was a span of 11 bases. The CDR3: CASQRHKNTEAFF. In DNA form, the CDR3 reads TGTGCCAGCCAGAGACACAAGAACACTGAAGCTTTCTTT.

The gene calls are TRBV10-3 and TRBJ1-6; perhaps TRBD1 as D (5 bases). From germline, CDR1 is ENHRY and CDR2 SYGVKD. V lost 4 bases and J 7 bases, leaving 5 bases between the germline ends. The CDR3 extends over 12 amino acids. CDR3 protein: CAISAGNSPLHF. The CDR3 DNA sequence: TGTGCCATCAGTGCAGGGAATTCACCCCTCCACTTT.

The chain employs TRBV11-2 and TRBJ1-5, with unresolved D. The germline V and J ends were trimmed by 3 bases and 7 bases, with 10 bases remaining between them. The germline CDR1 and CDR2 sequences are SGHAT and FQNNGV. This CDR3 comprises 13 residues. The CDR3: CASSLTGLQPQHF. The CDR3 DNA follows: TGTGCCAGCAGCTTGACGGGGTTACAGCCCCAGCATTTT. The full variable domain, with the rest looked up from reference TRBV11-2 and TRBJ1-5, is EAGVAQSPRYKIIEKRQSVAFWCNPISGHATLYWYQQILGQGPKLLIQFQNNGVVDDSQLPKDRFSAERLKGVDSTLKIQPAKLEDSAVYLCASSLTGLQPQHFGDGTRLSIL.